This note documents a single TCR beta chain sequence. Its target antigen remains unknown. Qualities for individual bases were not recorded, and no much larger clone is one base off. Library preparation used 5' RACE. TCRbeta was amplified by two rounds of PCR with Phusion High-Fidelity polymerase, and sample-specific barcodes were added in the primers. TCRbeta libraries were made through template-switch cDNA synthesis using SMARTScribe reverse transcriptase and a TRBC-specific primer. The barcoded samples were pooled and then prepared using the NEBNext Ultra DNA Library Prep Kit for Illumina. Sequencing of libraries was performed on an Illumina MiSeq with the MiSeq reagent kit v2, 300 cycles. Under the source paper's analysis protocol: Jemultiplexer demultiplexed the reads by barcode, and MiTCR with default parameters aligned the reads. VDJtools removed non-functional sequences, and clonotypes were defined by amino acid sequence, with clonotype frequencies based on assigned sequence reads. In the clonal space homeostasis analysis, clonotypes were grouped by frequency into over-represented (0.05-1), large, medium and small bins. The public reads were reprocessed in TCRdb via fastp at Q25 and MiXCR, keeping in-frame beta chains. Each entry merges the rows of one CDR3 protein and shows their most common DNA and genes. The V and J calls here are based on TCRdb, not the publication. This sample lists 1,200 or so distinct CDR3 sequences; 40% to 65% were detected once. Jointly, the top ten make up about 33% of the sample.

The sample is drawn from a study of MAIT cells during Salmonella Paratyphi A infection (TCRdb year 2017). Concerning the study at large: A single dose of 1-5x10^3 CFU of S. Paratyphi A strain NVGH308 was swallowed by adult volunteers aged 18 to 60. Ciprofloxacin 500 mg twice daily for 14 days, starting at diagnosis, was given to diagnosed volunteers.

CDR1 and CDR2, looked up from the germline V gene (reference sequence), are DFQATT and SNEGSKA. Compared with germline, V lacks 0 bases and J lacks 3 bases; bases without a gene match: 5. The CDR3 runs 14 residues from the cysteine to the phenylalanine. CDR3 DNA is the only sequence kept; it has 42 bases, read in frame from the first base. Paper-wide results and their limitations: Compared with healthy controls, diagnosed volunteers had more expansion or contraction among the top five MAIT clonotypes (about 0.54 versus 0.13), suggesting that infection reshaped the repertoire. MAIT TRBV usage was oligoclonal with a preference for TRBV20 and TRBV6, and infection appeared not to change this usage. From baseline to mid-infection, the space taken up by over-represented MAIT clonotypes dropped significantly (roughly 0.18 to 0.096), whereas no significant difference was seen post-infection. Although the availability of volunteer samples limited sample sizes, the sizes were judged adequate for detecting differences between groups.

Sample time point, as interpreted from the label and publication: mid-infection, around enteric fever diagnosis. MAIT cells were defined as Valpha7.2+ CD161+ T cells and identified and sorted by flow cytometry. Over time, circulating MAIT cell TCRbeta repertoires were profiled in over five volunteers who came down with enteric fever following controlled oral challenge with live Salmonella Paratyphi A. Every diagnosed volunteer provided MAIT cell samples at pre-infection, mid-infection and post-infection timepoints. A diagnosis of enteric fever required Paratyphi A bacteremia and/or a persistent fever above 38 degrees C that lasted more than 12 hours. Challenged volunteers were diagnosed with infection between day 4 and day 7 after challenge. For RNA extraction, between about 5,000 and 11,000 MAIT cells from each sample were sorted straight into RNAqueous-Micro lysis buffer. Lymphoprep gradient centrifugation was used to isolate peripheral blood mononuclear cells from blood samples and leukocyte cones. Cells were sorted on either a BD FACSAria Fusion or a BD FACSAria III sorter.

The sample was MAIT cells from blood, taken at the middle sampling point of the challenge study. This clonotype was obtained from a person aged 18 to 70 who was deliberately infected with Salmonella Paratyphi A in a paratyphoid fever challenge study. The sequence links TRBV20-1 to TRBJ2-7, with 7 bases matching TRBD2. The CDR3 loop reads CSAREGTTDYEQYF. Read as DNA, the sequence is TGCAGTGCTAGAGAGGGGACTACTGACTACGAGCAGTACTTC.